The next 3 T cell receptor beta chains were all read from a single sample in a study of beta chain features in type 1 diabetes. Isolated RNA was reverse transcribed in full, so expressed TCRB transcripts were sequenced. Assay used: immunoSEQ multiplex PCR; TCRdb lists only in-frame clones, some missing. The data contain roughly 300,000 clones, around 13% of them singletons. Sequenced sample: central memory CD4+ T cells from blood. Every receptor here comes from a man aged 25-40 years in good health.

The chain links TRBV14 to TRBJ2-3; 8 bases agree with TRBD1. This CDR3 contains 15 residues. Germline V gives CDR1 SGHDN, CDR2 FVKESK. With V trimmed by 3 bases and J by 3 bases, 5 bases remained unmatched. The CDR3 DNA reads TGTGCCAGCAGCCAGAGGACAGGGCCTACAGATACGCAGTATTTT. Translation gives CASSQRTGPTDTQYF. Based on the CDR3 plus reference TRBV14 and TRBJ2-3, the full variable domain is EAGVTQFPSHSVIEKGQTVTLRCDPISGHDNLYWYRRVMGKEIKFLLHFVKESKQDESGMPNNRFLAERTGGTYSTLKVQPAELEDSGVYFCASSQRTGPTDTQYFGPGTRLTVL.

V is TRBV11-3 and J is TRBJ2-3, with D unclear. Germline V gene lookup returns CDR1 SGHNT and CDR2 YENEEA. The V end was cut by 4 bases, the J end by 4 bases, with 21 bases between. The CDR3 totals 17 residues. The CDR3 loop reads CASSSRSRVSLSDTQYF. The CDR3 nucleotides read TGTGCCAGCAGCTCCAGGTCCCGTGTCAGTTTGTCAGATACGCAGTATTTT.

The V and J genes are TRBV7-9 and TRBJ1-2; tentatively, D is TRBD1 (5 bases). Germline lookup yields CDR1 SEHNR and CDR2 FQNEAQ (reference sequence). Deletions cut 2 bases from V and 4 bases from J, with 11 bases between. CDR3 length equals 14 residues. This CDR3 is CASSLSGGGYGYTF. CDR3 coding DNA: TGTGCCAGCAGCTTATCCGGGGGAGGCTATGGCTACACCTTC.